This T cell receptor beta chain was identified in a study of Graves' ophthalmopathy and Graves' hyperthyroidism. Regarding the study as a whole: Most expanded thyroid clonotypes above 0.001 frequency also appeared in blood.

This clonotype showed up many times. Its target is unknown. The authors used Ficoll-Paque density gradient centrifugation to separate PBMCs. The input was around 10 ml of fresh peripheral blood. Amplifying from RNA transcripts, the study obtained TCR beta CDR3 regions. Amplification began with first-round RT-PCR using HTBI primers, then second-round multiplex PCR was performed. Using its own MiXCR run on the multiplex PCR reads, TCRdb lists one record per CDR3 protein. The profile shows 300,000 to 450,000 distinct CDR3 sequences, about a sixth of them singletons. CDR1 SNHLY and CDR2 FYNNEI come from the germline V gene. V was shortened by 5 bases and J by 4 bases, with 12 bases between the two germline ends. The CDR3 is 13 amino acids.

The sample taken for sequencing was peripheral blood. The chain recombines TRBV2 with TRBJ2-7; unclear D gene. This clonotype was sampled from an adult woman with stable Graves' hyperthyroidism. In DNA, the CDR3 is TGTGCCAGCAGTCGGGCTTACCCGTACGAGCAGTACTTC. Amino acids: CASSRAYPYEQYF.